This T cell receptor (beta chain) was found in a study of blood T cell repertoires in COVID-19. Turning to the study itself: Collection of acute and convalescent COVID-19 samples took place in the United States, Italy and Spain. PBMCs, B-cell-depleted T cells, or T cells were the source of the cDNA or gDNA that made up the material.

Original processing notes: Estimated nucleated cell counts came from reference gene primer amplification. Profiled with immunoSEQ multiplex PCR; TCRdb holds only in-frame clones, not every one. Clonal size and the V and J genes are those of that table, whereas D and trimming came from the DNA. The sample records 150,000 to 200,000 clones, about 86% being singletons. The sample was peripheral blood. The clonotype was recovered from a man in his fifties with active or convalescent COVID-19.

The CDR3 DNA reads as TGTGCCAGCAGCTCCTACCTTAGCGGGGGGGACGAGCAGTACTTC. This codes for CASSSYLSGGDEQYF. The chain uses TRBV7-2 and TRBJ2-7, with 11 bases lining up with TRBD2. Unmatched junction bases numbered 7, after V lost 4 bases and J lost 5 bases. CDR3 size: 15 residues. Germline V gene lookup returns CDR1 SGHTA and CDR2 FQGNSA.